This T cell receptor beta chain was recovered during a study of beta chain features in type 1 diabetes. About the research overall: Over all samples combined, about 100,000,000 sorted cells were examined. Overall study results and limits: Any role of HLA type in TCRB rearrangement remained unresolved here. Shorter templates might be favored by PCR, and equally so in patients and in controls.

With regard to this clone: Antigen unknown.

All of the isolated RNA was reverse transcribed, so expressed TCRB transcripts were sequenced. The assay was immunoSEQ multiplex PCR, and TCRdb's table has in-frame clones only and misses some. The sample carries approximately 150,000 clones, about a tenth recorded once. Germline V gene lookup returns CDR1 ENHRY and CDR2 SYGVKD. This CDR3 spans 14 amino acids. The V end lost 10 bases, the J end lost 6 bases, and 21 bases lay between the germline ends. Sequencing was carried out using central memory CD4+ T cells from blood. The receptor was isolated from a woman aged 40-49 years in good health. V and J are TRBV10-3 and TRBJ1-2; D not resolved. The CDR3 protein is CATVDEGEVNGYTF. CDR3 DNA sequence: TGTGCCACCGTTGACGAGGGCGAAGTGAATGGCTACACCTTC.